These 8 T cell receptor beta chains share one sample of origin, sequenced in a study of prognosis after radiotherapy for stage I lung cancer. Amplification of TCR beta CDR3 from genomic DNA used two-round multiplex PCR. It was primers specific to each TRBV and TRBJ gene that first-round PCR used. TCRdb processed the multiplex PCR reads anew with MiXCR; each CDR3 protein has one entry. The sample contains tens of thousands of distinct CDR3 sequences, less than 30% of which appear only once. Sequenced here: PBMCs, sampled before or after stereotactic body radiation therapy (not recorded which). The source of these receptors is a donor at least 50 years old with non-small cell lung cancer.

This clonotype was found many times. The V call is TRBV12-3 or TRBV12-4, the J call TRBJ1-3, with D unclear. V shed 7 bases and J shed 0 bases, with 7 bases lying between them. The CDR3 contains 13 residues. The CDR3, as DNA: TGTGCCAGCATGTCAAACTCTGGAAACACCATATATTTT. As protein: CASMSNSGNTIYF.

Many counts were recorded for this clonotype. J is TRBJ2-2 and V is TRBV7-2; 11 bases fit TRBD2. There are 16 residues in the CDR3. Germline CDR1 reads SGHTA; CDR2 reads FQGNSA. The J segment lost 6 bases and the V segment lost 2 bases, leaving 5 bases of the junction unmatched. DNA for the CDR3: TGTGCCAGCAGCTTATTAGCGGGGGGGCCTTCCGGGGAGCTGTTTTTT. This gives the protein CASSLLAGGPSGELFF.

In its sample, this clonotype was seen many times. The chain carries TRBV30 and TRBJ1-4; TRBD1 might be the D (6 bases). Germline V lookup: CDR1 GTSNPN, CDR2 SVGIG (reference sequence). The CDR3 runs to 14 residues. V lost 3 bases to trimming and J lost 0 bases, with 8 bases between them. CDR3 bases: TGTGCCTGGAGGGGGGCGGCAACTAATGAAAAACTGTTTTTT. Its translation is CAWRGAATNEKLFF.

This chain connects TRBV7-2 to TRBJ2-1; 10 bases agree with TRBD2. Losses at the gene ends were 3 bases for V and 6 bases for J; bases not matched to a gene: 8. CDR1 is SGHTA and CDR2 is FQGNSA in the germline V gene. CDR3 length equals 16 residues. The chain's CDR3 is CASSFTGTSVPNEQFF. The CDR3 DNA is TGTGCCAGCAGCTTTACCGGGACTAGCGTCCCCAATGAGCAGTTCTTC.

This chain joins TRBV20-1 and TRBJ1-5, with D maybe TRBD1 (5 bases). The V gene's germline CDR1 is DFQATT and CDR2 SNEGSKA (reference sequence). Trimming took off 1 base at V and 6 bases at J, with 16 bases between the two ends. This CDR3 contains 15 residues. CDR3 sequence: CSARGDRAGVQPQHF. The CDR3 DNA follows: TGCAGTGCTAGAGGCGATAGGGCGGGGGTTCAGCCCCAGCATTTT.

The sample holds many counts of this clonotype. The chain combines TRBV7-9 with TRBJ1-2; perhaps TRBD1 as D (5 bases). This CDR3 spans 13 amino acids. V was clipped by 5 bases and J by 6 bases, with 13 bases between them. Germline values: CDR1 SEHNR, CDR2 FQNEAQ (reference sequence). CDR3 sequence: CASSPTEEHGYTF. The CDR3 DNA reads as TGTGCCAGCAGCCCGACAGAGGAACATGGCTACACCTTC.

Turning to this clonotype: One base away lies a much larger clone, so this may be a sequencing read error. The J gene is TRBJ2-5, the V gene TRBV5-1; 9 positions agree with TRBD2. Germline V gene data show CDR1 as SGHRS and CDR2 as YFSETQ. The CDR3 has 15 amino acids. The trim removed 5 bases at V and 3 bases at J, leaving 8 bases unmatched. CDR3 in amino acids: CASSQRLAGEETQYF. As DNA, the CDR3 is TGCGCCAGCAGTCAACGATTAGCGGGAGAAGAGACCCAGTACTTC.

Details on this clonotype: This probably arose from a read error, given a far larger clone one base away. This sequence joins TRBV6-6 and TRBJ2-5; 9 bases agree with TRBD1. V was pared by 0 bases and J by 6 bases, with 2 bases of the junction left unmatched. The CDR3 is 14 residues long. CDR1 and CDR2 from the germline V gene are MNHNY and SVGAGI (reference sequence). The CDR3 loop reads CASSYSGQGQTQYF. In DNA, the CDR3 is TGTGCCAGCAGTTACTCGGGACAGGGACAGACCCAGTACTTC.